This TCR beta chain was obtained from a study of T-cell memory formation after mild COVID-19. Findings and caveats of the study: Certain responding clones were present in pre-infection memory, suggesting participation of cross-reactive memory. For contracting clones, CD4+ ones sat mainly in CM and EM, CD8+ in EMRA.

As for this clonotype: The antigen is not known.

V lost 0 bases, J lost 9 bases, and 18 bases lay in between. This CDR3 is built from 15 residues. Germline CDR1 is SGHRS and CDR2 is YFSETQ. A single record per CDR3 protein comes from TCRdb applying MiXCR to the 5' RACE reads. The sample has hundreds of thousands of distinct CDR3 sequences, 20% to 25% seen once. The receptor comes from an adult woman who had mild COVID-19 (a few samples of this study predate the infection). Cell type and time point are not known. Sequenced input: PBMCs or a T cell subset sorted from them (not recorded which). The V and J genes are TRBV5-1 and TRBJ2-5; no clear D. CDR3 bases: TGCGCCAGCAGCTTGGACGGCACCGCCAAAGTGGCCCAGTACTTC. Its translation: CASSLDGTAKVAQYF.